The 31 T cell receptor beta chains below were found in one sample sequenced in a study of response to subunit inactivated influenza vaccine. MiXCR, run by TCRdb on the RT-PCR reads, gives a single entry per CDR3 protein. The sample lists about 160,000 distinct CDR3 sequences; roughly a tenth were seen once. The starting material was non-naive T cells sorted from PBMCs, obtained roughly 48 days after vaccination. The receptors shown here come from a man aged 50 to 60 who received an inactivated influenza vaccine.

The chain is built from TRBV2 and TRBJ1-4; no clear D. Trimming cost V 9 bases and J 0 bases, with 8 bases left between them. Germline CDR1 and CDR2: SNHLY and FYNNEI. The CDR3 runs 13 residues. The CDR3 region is CASLRATNEKLFF. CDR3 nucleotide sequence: TGTGCCAGTCTGAGGGCAACTAATGAAAAACTGTTTTTT. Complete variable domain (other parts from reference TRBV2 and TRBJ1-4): EPEVTQTPSHQVTQMGQEVILRCVPISNHLYFYWYRQILGQKVEFLVSFYNNEISEKSEIFDDQFSVERPDGSNFTLKIRSTKLEDSAMYFCASLRATNEKLFFGSGTQLSVL.

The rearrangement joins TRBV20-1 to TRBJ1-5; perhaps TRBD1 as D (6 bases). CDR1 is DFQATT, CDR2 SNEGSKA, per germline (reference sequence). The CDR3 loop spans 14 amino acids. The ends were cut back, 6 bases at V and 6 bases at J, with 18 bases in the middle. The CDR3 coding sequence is TGCAGTGCCCAAGCGTGGGGGGCAGGTCAGCCCCAGCATTTT. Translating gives CSAQAWGAGQPQHF.

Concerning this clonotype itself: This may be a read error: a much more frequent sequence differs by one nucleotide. CDR3 protein: CATSRDKHETQYF. For the CDR3, the DNA is TGTGCCACCAGCCGGGACAAACACGAGACCCAGTACTTC. V is TRBV15 and J is TRBJ2-5; D is perhaps TRBD1 (6 bases). The CDR3 contains 13 residues. Germline assignment: CDR1 LNHNV and CDR2 YYDKDF (reference sequence). V was trimmed by 5 bases and J by 5 bases, leaving 12 bases between them.

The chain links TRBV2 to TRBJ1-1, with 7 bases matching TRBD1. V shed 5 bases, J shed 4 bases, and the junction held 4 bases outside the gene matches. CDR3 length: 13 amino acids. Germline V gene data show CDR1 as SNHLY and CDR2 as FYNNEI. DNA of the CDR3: TGTGCCAGCAGTATTGCAGGGGGCACTGAAGCTTTCTTT. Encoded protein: CASSIAGGTEAFF.

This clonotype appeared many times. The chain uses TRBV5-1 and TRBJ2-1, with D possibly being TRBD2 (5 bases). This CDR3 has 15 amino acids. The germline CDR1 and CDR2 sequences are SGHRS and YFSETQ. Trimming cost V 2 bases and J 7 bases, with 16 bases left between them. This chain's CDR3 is CASSLMPEGMNEQFF. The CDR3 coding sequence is TGCGCCAGCAGCTTAATGCCCGAGGGTATGAATGAGCAGTTCTTC.

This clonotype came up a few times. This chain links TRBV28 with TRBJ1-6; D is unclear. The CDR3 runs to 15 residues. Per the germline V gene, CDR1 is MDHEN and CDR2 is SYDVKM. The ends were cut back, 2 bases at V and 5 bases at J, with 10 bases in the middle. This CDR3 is CASSLGVQNNSPLHF. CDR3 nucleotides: TGTGCCAGCAGTTTAGGTGTACAGAATAATTCACCCCTCCACTTT.

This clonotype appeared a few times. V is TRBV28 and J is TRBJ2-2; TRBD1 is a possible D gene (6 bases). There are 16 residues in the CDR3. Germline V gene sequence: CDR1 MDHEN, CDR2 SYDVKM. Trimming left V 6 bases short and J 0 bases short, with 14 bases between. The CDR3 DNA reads TGTGCCAGCAGAGGACAGATGCTCGCGAACACCGGGGAGCTGTTTTTT. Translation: CASRGQMLANTGELFF.

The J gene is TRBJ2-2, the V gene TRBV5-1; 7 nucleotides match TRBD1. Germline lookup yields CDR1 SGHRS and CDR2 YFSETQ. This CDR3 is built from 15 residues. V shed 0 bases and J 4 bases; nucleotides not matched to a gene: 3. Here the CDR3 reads CASSLGDRTTGELFF. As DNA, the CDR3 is TGCGCCAGCAGCTTGGGGGACAGAACCACCGGGGAGCTGTTTTTT. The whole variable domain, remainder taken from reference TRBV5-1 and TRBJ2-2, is KAGVTQTPRYLIKTRGQQVTLSCSPISGHRSVSWYQQTPGQGLQFLFEYFSETQRNKGNFPGRFSGRQFSNSRSEMNVSTLELGDSALYLCASSLGDRTTGELFFGEGSRLTVL.

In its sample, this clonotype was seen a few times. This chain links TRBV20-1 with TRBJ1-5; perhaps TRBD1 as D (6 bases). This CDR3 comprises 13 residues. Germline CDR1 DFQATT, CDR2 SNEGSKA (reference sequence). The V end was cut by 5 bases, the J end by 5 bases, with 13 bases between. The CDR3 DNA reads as TGCAGTGCTTCCGGGACATTAGATCAGCCCCAGCATTTT. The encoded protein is CSASGTLDQPQHF.

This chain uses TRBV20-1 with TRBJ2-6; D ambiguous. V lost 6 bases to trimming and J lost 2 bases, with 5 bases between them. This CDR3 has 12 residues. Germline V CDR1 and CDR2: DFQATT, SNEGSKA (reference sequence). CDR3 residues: CSAPTGANVLTF. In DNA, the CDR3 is TGCAGTGCACCGACTGGGGCCAACGTCCTGACTTTC.

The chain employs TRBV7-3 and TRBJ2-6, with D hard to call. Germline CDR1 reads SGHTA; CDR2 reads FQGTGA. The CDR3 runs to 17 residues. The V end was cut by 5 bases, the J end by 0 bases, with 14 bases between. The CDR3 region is CASSALGLLSGANVLTF. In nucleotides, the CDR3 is TGTGCCAGCAGCGCACTGGGATTACTCTCTGGGGCCAACGTCCTGACTTTC.

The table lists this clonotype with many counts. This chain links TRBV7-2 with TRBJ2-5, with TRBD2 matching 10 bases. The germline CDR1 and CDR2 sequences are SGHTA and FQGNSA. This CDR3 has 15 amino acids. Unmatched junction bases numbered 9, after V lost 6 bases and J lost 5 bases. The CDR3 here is CASSTSSGSRETQYF. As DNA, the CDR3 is TGTGCCAGCAGTACATCTAGCGGGAGTCGGGAGACCCAGTACTTC.

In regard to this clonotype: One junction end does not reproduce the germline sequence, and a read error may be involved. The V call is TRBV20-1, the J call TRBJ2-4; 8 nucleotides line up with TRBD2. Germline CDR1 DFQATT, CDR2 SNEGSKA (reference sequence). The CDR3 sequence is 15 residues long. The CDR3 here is CGASSGGLAKNIQYF. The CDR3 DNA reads TGCGGTGCTTCAAGCGGGGGTCTAGCCAAAAACATTCAGTACTTC.

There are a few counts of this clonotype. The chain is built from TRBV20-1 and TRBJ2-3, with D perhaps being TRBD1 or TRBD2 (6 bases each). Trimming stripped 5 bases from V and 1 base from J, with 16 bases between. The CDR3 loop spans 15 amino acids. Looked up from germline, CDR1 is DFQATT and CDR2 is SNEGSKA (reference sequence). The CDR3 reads CSAEGGSTRTDTQYF. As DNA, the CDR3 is TGCAGTGCTGAAGGGGGGTCTACCCGCACAGATACGCAGTATTTT.

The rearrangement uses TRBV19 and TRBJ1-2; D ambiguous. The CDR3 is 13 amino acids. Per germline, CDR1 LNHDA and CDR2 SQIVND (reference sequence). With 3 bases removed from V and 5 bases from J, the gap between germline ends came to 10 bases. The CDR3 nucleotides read TGTGCCAGTAGTATTCCCACGCGGTATGGCTACACCTTC. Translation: CASSIPTRYGYTF.

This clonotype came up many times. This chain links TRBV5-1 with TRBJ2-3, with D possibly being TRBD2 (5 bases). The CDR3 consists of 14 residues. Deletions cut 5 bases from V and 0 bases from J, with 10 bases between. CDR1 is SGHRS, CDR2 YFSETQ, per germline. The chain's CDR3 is CASSKSSSTDTQYF. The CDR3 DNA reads TGCGCCAGCAGTAAGTCTAGCAGCACAGATACGCAGTATTTT.

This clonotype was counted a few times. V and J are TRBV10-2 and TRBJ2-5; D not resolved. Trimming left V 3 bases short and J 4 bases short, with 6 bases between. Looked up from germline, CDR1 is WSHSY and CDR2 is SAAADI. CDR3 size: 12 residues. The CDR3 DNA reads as TGCGCCAGCAGTGACTTGGGAGAGACCCAGTACTTC. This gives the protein CASSDLGETQYF.

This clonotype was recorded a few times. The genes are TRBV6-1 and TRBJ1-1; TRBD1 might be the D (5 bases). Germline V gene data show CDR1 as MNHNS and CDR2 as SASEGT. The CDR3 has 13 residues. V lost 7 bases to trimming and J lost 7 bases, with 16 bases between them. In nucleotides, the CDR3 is TGTGCCAGCAAAACGAACCAGGGAATTGAAGCTTTCTTT. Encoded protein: CASKTNQGIEAFF.

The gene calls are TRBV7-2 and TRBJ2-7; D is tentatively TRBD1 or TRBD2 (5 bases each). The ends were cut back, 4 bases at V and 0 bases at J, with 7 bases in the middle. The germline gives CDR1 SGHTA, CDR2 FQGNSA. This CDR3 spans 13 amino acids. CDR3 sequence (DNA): TGTGCCAGCAGCTGGGGGTCCTCCTACGAGCAGTACTTC. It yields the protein CASSWGSSYEQYF.

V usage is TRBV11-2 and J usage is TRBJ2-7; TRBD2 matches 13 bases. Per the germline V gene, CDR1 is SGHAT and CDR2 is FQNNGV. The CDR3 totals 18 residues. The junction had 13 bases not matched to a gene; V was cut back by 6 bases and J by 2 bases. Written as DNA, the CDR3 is TGTGCCAGCAGACTCGGGACTAGCGGGATCCAAAAAACCTACGAGCAGTACTTC. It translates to CASRLGTSGIQKTYEQYF.

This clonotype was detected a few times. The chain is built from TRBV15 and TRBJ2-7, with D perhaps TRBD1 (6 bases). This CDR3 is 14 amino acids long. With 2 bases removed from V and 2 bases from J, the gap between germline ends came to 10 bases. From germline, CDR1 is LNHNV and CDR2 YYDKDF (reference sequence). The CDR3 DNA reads TGTGCCACCAGCAGACAGGACAGCACCTACGAGCAGTACTTC. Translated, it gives CATSRQDSTYEQYF. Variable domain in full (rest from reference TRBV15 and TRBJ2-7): DAMVIQNPRYQVTQFGKPVTLSCSQTLNHNVMYWYQQKSSQAPKLLFHYYDKDFNNEADTPDNFQSRRPNTSFCFLDIRSPGLGDTAMYLCATSRQDSTYEQYFGPGTRLTVT.

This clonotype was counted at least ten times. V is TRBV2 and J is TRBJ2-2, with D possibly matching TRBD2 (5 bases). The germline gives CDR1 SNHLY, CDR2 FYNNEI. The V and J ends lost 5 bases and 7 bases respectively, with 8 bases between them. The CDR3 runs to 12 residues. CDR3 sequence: CASSNGGGELFF. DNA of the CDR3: TGTGCCAGCAGTAATGGAGGCGGGGAGCTGTTTTTT. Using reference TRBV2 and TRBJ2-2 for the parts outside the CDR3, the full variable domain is EPEVTQTPSHQVTQMGQEVILRCVPISNHLYFYWYRQILGQKVEFLVSFYNNEISEKSEIFDDQFSVERPDGSNFTLKIRSTKLEDSAMYFCASSNGGGELFFGEGSRLTVL.

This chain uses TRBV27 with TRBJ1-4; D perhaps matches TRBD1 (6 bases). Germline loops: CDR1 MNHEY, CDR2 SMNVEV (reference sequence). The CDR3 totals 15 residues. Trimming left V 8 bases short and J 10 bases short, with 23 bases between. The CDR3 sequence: CASAPGGGQRRKLFF. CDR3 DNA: TGTGCCAGCGCCCCCGGGGGGGGACAAAGAAGAAAACTGTTTTTT.

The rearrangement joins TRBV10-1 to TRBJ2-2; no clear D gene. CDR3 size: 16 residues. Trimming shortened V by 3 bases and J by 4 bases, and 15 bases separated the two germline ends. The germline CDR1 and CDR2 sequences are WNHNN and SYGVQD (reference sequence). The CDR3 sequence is CASSDWQQRSTGELFF. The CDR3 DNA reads TGCGCCAGCAGTGATTGGCAGCAGCGATCCACCGGGGAGCTGTTTTTT.

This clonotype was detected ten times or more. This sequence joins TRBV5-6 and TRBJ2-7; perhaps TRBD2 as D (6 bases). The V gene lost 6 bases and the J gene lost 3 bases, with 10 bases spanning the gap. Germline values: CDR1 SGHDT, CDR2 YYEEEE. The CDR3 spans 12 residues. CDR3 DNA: TGTGCCAGCAACCAGGGAGGCTACGAGCAGTACTTC. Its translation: CASNQGGYEQYF. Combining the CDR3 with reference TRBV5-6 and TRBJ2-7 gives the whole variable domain DAGVTQSPTHLIKTRGQQVTLRCSPKSGHDTVSWYQQALGQGPQFIFQYYEEEERQRGNFPDRFSGHQFPNYSSELNVNALLLGDSALYLCASNQGGYEQYFGPGTRLTVT.

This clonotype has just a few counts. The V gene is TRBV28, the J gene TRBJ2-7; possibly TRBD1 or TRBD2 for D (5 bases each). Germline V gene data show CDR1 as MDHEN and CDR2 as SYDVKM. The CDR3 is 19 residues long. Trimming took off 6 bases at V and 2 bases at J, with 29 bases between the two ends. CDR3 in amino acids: CASSSAWAKDIHGTYEQYF. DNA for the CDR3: TGTGCCAGCAGCTCGGCATGGGCTAAGGACATACACGGGACCTACGAGCAGTACTTC.

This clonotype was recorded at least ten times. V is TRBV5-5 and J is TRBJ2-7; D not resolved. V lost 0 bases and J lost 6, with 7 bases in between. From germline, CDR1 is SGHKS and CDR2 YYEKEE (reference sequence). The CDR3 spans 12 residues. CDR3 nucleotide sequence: TGTGCCAGCAGCTTGGAAGCCCCCGAGCAGTACTTC. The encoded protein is CASSLEAPEQYF. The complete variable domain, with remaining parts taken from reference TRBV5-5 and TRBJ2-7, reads DAGVTQSPTHLIKTRGQQVTLRCSPISGHKSVSWYQQVLGQGPQFIFQYYEKEERGRGNFPDRFSARQFPNYSSELNVNALLLGDSALYLCASSLEAPEQYFGPGTRLTVT.

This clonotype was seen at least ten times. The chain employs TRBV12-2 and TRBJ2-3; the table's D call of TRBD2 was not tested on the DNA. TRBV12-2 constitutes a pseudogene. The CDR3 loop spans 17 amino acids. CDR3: CASRLASRGGYTDTQYF. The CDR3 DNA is TGTGCAAGTCGCTTAGCGAGTCGGGGGGGATACACAGATACGCAGTATTTT.

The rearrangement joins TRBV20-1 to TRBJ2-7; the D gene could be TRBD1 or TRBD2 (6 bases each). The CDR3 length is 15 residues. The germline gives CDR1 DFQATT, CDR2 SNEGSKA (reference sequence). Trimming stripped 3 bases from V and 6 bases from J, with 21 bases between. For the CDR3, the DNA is TGCAGTGCTAGTCCAAGTCAGGGGACTTTGGGCGAGCAGTACTTC. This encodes CSASPSQGTLGEQYF.

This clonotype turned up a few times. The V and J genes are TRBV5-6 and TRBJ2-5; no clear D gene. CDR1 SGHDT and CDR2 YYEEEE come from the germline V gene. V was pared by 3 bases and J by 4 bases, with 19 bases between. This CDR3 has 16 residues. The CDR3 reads CASSSQFLGFGETQYF. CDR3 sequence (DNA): TGTGCCAGCAGCTCGCAATTCCTAGGATTCGGAGAGACCCAGTACTTC.

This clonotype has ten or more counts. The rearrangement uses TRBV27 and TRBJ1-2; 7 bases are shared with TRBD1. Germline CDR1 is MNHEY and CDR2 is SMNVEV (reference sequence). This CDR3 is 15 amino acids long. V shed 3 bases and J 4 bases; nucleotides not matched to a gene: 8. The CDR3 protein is CASSLYQGDIYGYTF. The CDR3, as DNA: TGTGCCAGCAGTTTGTATCAGGGGGACATCTATGGCTACACCTTC.